The TCR beta chain described here comes from a study of blood T cells in healthy people across ages. Findings of the study overall: Donor CMV status, an unknown factor, possibly confounded changes in expanded clonotypes. Investigators treated diversity estimates from one million T cells as underestimates.

A word on this clonotype: The antigen is unknown.

Germline CDR1 and CDR2: DFQATT and SNEGSKA (reference sequence). This CDR3 region has 14 residues. The V gene lost 1 base and the J gene lost 4 bases, with 11 bases spanning the gap. It was with a sample-barcoded 5' primer and a J-beta primer mix that a second PCR of roughly 6 to 12 cycles was run. Sequencing yielded, for each sample, at least 2.5 million paired-end reads carrying CDR3. A single record per CDR3 protein comes from TCRdb applying MiXCR to the 5' RACE reads. The sample includes some 1.5 million distinct CDR3 sequences, approximately 30% of them seen just once. The sequence came from a woman in her thirties in good health. The sample taken for sequencing was blood. The V gene is TRBV20-1, the J gene TRBJ1-5; TRBD1 might be the D (6 bases). The chain's CDR3 is CSARVTGTNQPQHF. The CDR3, as DNA: TGCAGTGCTAGAGTTACAGGGACAAATCAGCCCCAGCATTTT.